Below, 31 T cell receptor beta chains from the same sample are listed, as sequenced in a study of control samples from healthy donors and cancer patients. Method: immunoSEQ multiplex PCR; TCRdb's copy keeps in-frame clones and lacks some. The sample includes approximately 150,000 clones, 91% seen only once; the top ten take 3% to 4%. What was sequenced was blood. These receptors came from a man under 40 in good health.

This clone occurred a few times. The gene calls are TRBV6-1 and TRBJ2-1; no clear D gene. V was pared by 2 bases and J by 12 bases, with 8 bases between. This CDR3 region has 11 residues. CDR1 is MNHNS, CDR2 SASEGT, per germline. This CDR3 is CASSETRGQFF. The CDR3 DNA sequence: TGTGCCAGCAGTGAAACGAGAGGGCAGTTCTTC.

The chain combines TRBV27 with TRBJ1-5, with D tentatively TRBD1 (5 bases). The germline V gene has CDR1 MNHEY and CDR2 SMNVEV (reference sequence). The CDR3 extends over 20 amino acids. V lost 2 bases and J 1 base, leaving 24 bases between the germline ends. The CDR3 reads CASSLMFHPGRDESNQPQHF. CDR3 nucleotide sequence: TGTGCCAGCAGTTTAATGTTCCACCCCGGCAGGGATGAAAGCAATCAGCCCCAGCATTTT.

CDR3 protein: CASSLASGGARSYNEQFF. DNA of the CDR3: TGCGCCAGCAGCTTGGCGAGCGGGGGGGCCCGCTCCTACAATGAGCAGTTCTTC. The chain employs TRBV5-1 and TRBJ2-1; 10 bases are a match to TRBD2. The CDR3 loop spans 18 amino acids. The germline V gene has CDR1 SGHRS and CDR2 YFSETQ. Trimming cost V 0 bases and J 0 bases; bases outside gene matches: 6.

The chain's CDR3 is CAWTISGVRSDTQYF. The CDR3 DNA reads TGTGCCTGGACCATTAGCGGGGTGAGGTCGGATACGCAGTATTTT. The chain is built from TRBV30 and TRBJ2-3; 8 nucleotides align to TRBD2. Germline trimming cut 4 bases from V and 6 bases from J; bases unmatched to any gene: 12. Germline V lookup: CDR1 GTSNPN, CDR2 SVGIG (reference sequence). The CDR3 spans 15 residues.

V gene TRBV4-2 combines with J gene TRBJ2-7, with 8 bases that match TRBD2. Trimming took 0 bases from V and 3 from J; bases not matched to a gene: 4. The CDR3 covers 15 residues. Germline-derived CDR1 and CDR2 are LGHNA and YNFKEQ. As DNA, the CDR3 is TGTGCCAGCAGCCAAGATTATCGGGGGGGCTACGAGCAGTACTTC. Residues: CASSQDYRGGYEQYF.

The genes are TRBV6-6 and TRBJ1-3, with a weak D call TRBD1 (5 bases). This CDR3 is 15 amino acids long. The V end lost 4 bases, the J end lost 0 bases, and 10 bases lay between the germline ends. Germline loops: CDR1 MNHNY, CDR2 SVGAGI (reference sequence). Here the CDR3 reads CASSWTQGSGNTIYF. CDR3 sequence (DNA): TGTGCCAGCAGTTGGACTCAGGGCTCTGGAAACACCATATATTTT.

The J gene is TRBJ2-7, the V gene TRBV5-1; D is uncertain. From germline, CDR1 is SGHRS and CDR2 YFSETQ. V gave up 2 bases and J gave up 3 bases, with 9 bases separating them. The CDR3 is 13 amino acids. CDR3 sequence: CASSFGANYEQYF. CDR3 coding DNA: TGCGCCAGCAGCTTCGGCGCCAACTACGAGCAGTACTTC.

This chain connects TRBV23-1 to TRBJ1-5; 9 bases are shared with TRBD1. TRBV23-1 is designated an ORF whose function remains uncertain. V trimming: 6 bases; J trimming: 2 bases; junction bases outside the gene matches: 2. The CDR3 is made up of 14 amino acids. CDR3 loop: CASRTGGCNQPQHF. The CDR3 nucleotides are TGCGCCAGCAGAACAGGGGGCTGCAATCAGCCCCAGCATTTT.

As regards this clone: The same CDR3 is also encoded by other DNA sequences in this sample. This chain links TRBV5-6 with TRBJ2-7; D is unclear. Germline V gives CDR1 SGHDT, CDR2 YYEEEE. Trimming removed 0 bases from V and 2 bases from J, with 0 bases in between. The CDR3 covers 11 residues. CDR3 residues: CASSLAYEQYF. DNA for the CDR3: TGTGCCAGCAGCTTGGCCTACGAGCAGTACTTC.

This chain connects TRBV10-1 to TRBJ2-1; TRBD2 agrees at 10 bases. The trim removed 5 bases at V and 5 bases at J, leaving 6 bases unmatched. CDR1 and CDR2 from the germline V gene are WNHNN and SYGVQD (reference sequence). The CDR3 contains 15 residues. The chain's CDR3 is CASSPGTSDHNEQFF. For the CDR3, the DNA is TGCGCCAGCAGTCCCGGGACTAGCGACCACAATGAGCAGTTCTTC.

This clone has only a few counts. The identical CDR3 is also encoded by other nucleotide sequences in the sample. V and J are TRBV5-4 and TRBJ1-5; D unresolved. Between the trimmed V and J ends, which lost 2 bases and 0 bases, there was a span of 6 bases. CDR3 length: 14 residues. CDR1 and CDR2 (germline): SGHNT, YYREEE (reference sequence). CDR3: CASSFGGSNQPQHF. In nucleotides, the CDR3 is TGTGCCAGCAGCTTCGGTGGTAGCAATCAGCCCCAGCATTTT.

The chain links TRBV6-6 to TRBJ1-1, with a weak D call TRBD1 (6 bases). The CDR3 length is 15 residues. The ends were cut back, 4 bases at V and 1 base at J, with 13 bases in the middle. The germline CDR1 and CDR2 sequences are MNHNY and SVGAGI (reference sequence). This CDR3 is CASSSLQGSNTEAFF. The CDR3 DNA reads as TGTGCCAGCAGTTCCCTACAGGGTTCGAACACTGAAGCTTTCTTT.

V and J are TRBV27 and TRBJ1-5; 9 nucleotides agree with TRBD1. CDR3 length: 15 residues. CDR1 and CDR2 (germline): MNHEY, SMNVEV (reference sequence). V lost 5 bases to trimming and J lost 6 bases; unmatched junction nucleotides: 8. The CDR3 sequence is CASSVTGGRGQPQHF. CDR3 bases: TGTGCCAGCAGTGTAACAGGGGGCAGAGGTCAGCCCCAGCATTTT.

The chain is built from TRBV19 and TRBJ1-4; D unclear. The CDR3 covers 13 residues. V shed 7 bases and J shed 0 bases, with 6 bases lying between them. Germline V gene lookup returns CDR1 LNHDA and CDR2 SQIVND (reference sequence). CDR3: CASTEATNEKLFF. As DNA, the CDR3 is TGTGCCAGTACGGAAGCAACTAATGAAAAACTGTTTTTT.

The chain couples TRBV6-1 to TRBJ1-5, with D unresolved. Germline V lookup: CDR1 MNHNS, CDR2 SASEGT. This CDR3 comprises 15 residues. V gave up 2 bases and J gave up 2 bases, with 10 bases separating them. The DNA of the CDR3 is TGTGCCAGCAGTGAATATCGGGGTGGCAATCAGCCCCAGCATTTT. This translates into CASSEYRGGNQPQHF.

This clone was seen a handful of times. The chain recombines TRBV28 with TRBJ1-6, with 9 bases identical to TRBD1. The CDR3 covers 16 residues. The V gene end was trimmed by 5 bases and the J gene end by 5 bases; junction bases not matched to a gene: 7. CDR1 is MDHEN, CDR2 SYDVKM, per germline. The CDR3 DNA is TGTGCCAGCAGTGTTTACAGGGGGCATGATAATTCACCCCTCCACTTT. This gives the protein CASSVYRGHDNSPLHF.

This clone was found once. This chain connects TRBV28 to TRBJ1-4, with D possibly matching TRBD1 (5 bases). V was shortened by 2 bases and J by 3 bases, with 16 bases between the two germline ends. CDR3 length equals 17 residues. Germline V CDR1 and CDR2: MDHEN, SYDVKM. The CDR3 loop is CASSLAARALANEKLFF. DNA of the CDR3: TGTGCCAGCAGTTTAGCGGCCAGGGCCTTAGCTAATGAAAAACTGTTTTTT.

With respect to this clone: A read error may account for a junction end that differs from germline. The chain links TRBV6-2 or TRBV6-3 to TRBJ1-1; no firm D call. Germline V lookup: CDR1 MNHEY, CDR2 SVGEGT. The CDR3 loop spans 15 amino acids. The CDR3, as DNA: TGTGCCAGCAGTGACTCCAGGTTCCTGAACACTGAAGCTTTCTTT. It encodes CASSDSRFLNTEAFF.

The chain joins TRBV24-1 to TRBJ2-7; 8 bases are shared with TRBD1. V shed 3 bases and J 3 bases; nucleotides not matched to a gene: 6. Germline CDR1 is KGHDR and CDR2 is SFDVKD. The CDR3 spans 15 residues. CDR3 amino acids: CATSDPQDRVYEQYF. The CDR3 DNA reads TGTGCCACCAGTGATCCACAGGACAGGGTCTACGAGCAGTACTTC.

CDR3 nucleotides: TGTGCCAGCAGTTTTGGTTCGTTGCGGGGGGGCCCTGGTCAGTTCTTC. This gives the protein CASSFGSLRGGPGQFF. The chain couples TRBV27 to TRBJ2-1; 9 nucleotides line up with TRBD2. The CDR3 is 16 residues long. Germline V lookup: CDR1 MNHEY, CDR2 SMNVEV (reference sequence). The V segment lost 3 bases and the J segment 13 bases; nucleotides outside the gene matches: 16.

This chain connects TRBV19 to TRBJ1-2; 8 nucleotides match TRBD1. Per the germline V gene, CDR1 is LNHDA and CDR2 is SQIVND (reference sequence). After removal of 6 bases from V and 8 bases from J, the junction contained 11 bases not matched to a gene. The CDR3 totals 14 residues. The CDR3 is CASSGAGGAGGYTF. The CDR3 nucleotides read TGTGCCAGTAGCGGAGCAGGGGGCGCGGGGGGCTACACCTTC.

In its sample, this clone was seen once. The chain is built from TRBV28 and TRBJ1-2; D gene uncertain. This CDR3 region has 13 residues. The germline V gene has CDR1 MDHEN and CDR2 SYDVKM. V lost 3 bases, J lost 1 base, and 6 bases lay in between. The CDR3 sequence: CASSFSDNYGYTF. For the CDR3, the DNA is TGTGCCAGCAGTTTCTCGGATAACTATGGCTACACCTTC.

The rearrangement uses TRBV9 and TRBJ2-3; D is undetermined. The CDR3 has 13 residues. The V end lost 0 bases, the J end lost 2 bases, and 4 bases lay between the germline ends. Germline loops: CDR1 SGDLS, CDR2 YYNGEE. DNA for the CDR3: TGTGCCAGCAGCGTAGTGTCCACAGATACGCAGTATTTT. Encoded protein: CASSVVSTDTQYF. Full variable domain (rest looked up from reference TRBV9 and TRBJ2-3): DSGVTQTPKHLITATGQRVTLRCSPRSGDLSVYWYQQSLDQGLQFLIQYYNGEERAKGNILERFSAQQFPDLHSELNLSSLELGDSALYFCASSVVSTDTQYFGPGTRLTVL.

The CDR3 loop is CASSFPTQPQHF. CDR3 DNA: TGTGCCAGCAGTTTCCCTACTCAGCCCCAGCATTTT. This sequence joins TRBV28 and TRBJ1-5; the D is unclear. V was pared by 3 bases and J by 6 bases, with 6 bases between. The length of the CDR3 is 12 residues. In germline, CDR1 is MDHEN, CDR2 SYDVKM.

This chain links TRBV7-2 with TRBJ2-3; 8 bases are shared with TRBD2. The CDR3 is 16 residues long. Germline loops: CDR1 SGHTA, CDR2 FQGNSA. V trimming: 5 bases; J trimming: 6 bases; junction bases outside the gene matches: 13. CDR3 sequence reads: CASSPFGSGGPDTQYF. In DNA, the CDR3 is TGTGCCAGCAGCCCTTTCGGGAGCGGGGGCCCCGATACGCAGTATTTT.

The chain recombines TRBV9 with TRBJ1-6; no reliable D call. Germline-derived CDR1 and CDR2 are SGDLS and YYNGEE. Trimming took off 0 bases at V and 7 bases at J, with 17 bases between the two ends. The CDR3 has 17 residues. The CDR3 DNA is TGTGCCAGCAGCGTAGGGGCTGGGCAGGTTGGAAATTCACCCCTCCACTTT. This encodes CASSVGAGQVGNSPLHF.

A word on this clone: Sequence at one end of the junction differs from germline and may be a read error. Other DNA sequences in this specimen translate into the identical CDR3. The V and J genes are TRBV19 and TRBJ1-1; 9 nucleotides match TRBD1. Germline V gives CDR1 LNHDA, CDR2 SQIVND (reference sequence). The CDR3 length is 13 residues. CDR3 coding DNA: TGTGCCAGTAGAACAGGGGGCAACACTGAGGCTTTCTTT. It encodes CASRTGGNTEAFF.

This clone was seen a handful of times. The chain has TRBV6-4 and TRBJ2-3; 8 bases map to TRBD2. Germline CDR1 MRHNA, CDR2 SNTAGT. The CDR3 runs to 14 residues. V lost 5 bases to trimming and J lost 4 bases; unmatched junction nucleotides: 5. The CDR3: CASSPGGAADTQYF. CDR3 nucleotides: TGTGCCAGCAGTCCCGGGGGGGCTGCAGATACGCAGTATTTT.

The V gene is TRBV5-1, the J gene TRBJ1-2, with D unresolved. The CDR3 totals 15 residues. The V end was cut by 4 bases, the J end by 0 bases, with 13 bases between. Germline V gene sequence: CDR1 SGHRS, CDR2 YFSETQ. CDR3 DNA sequence: TGCGCCAGCAGCCTTGACGGGGTGGCTAACTATGGCTACACCTTC. Its translation: CASSLDGVANYGYTF. The entire variable domain, with the rest obtained from reference TRBV5-1 and TRBJ1-2, is as follows: KAGVTQTPRYLIKTRGQQVTLSCSPISGHRSVSWYQQTPGQGLQFLFEYFSETQRNKGNFPGRFSGRQFSNSRSEMNVSTLELGDSALYLCASSLDGVANYGYTFGSGTRLTVV.

The CDR3 sequence is CATDRGGSGSYEQYF. In nucleotides, the CDR3 is TGTGCTACCGACAGGGGAGGTTCTGGGTCCTACGAGCAGTACTTC. The chain links TRBV7-9 to TRBJ2-7, with 8 bases aligning to TRBD1. Germline V lookup: CDR1 SEHNR, CDR2 FQNEAQ (reference sequence). This CDR3 comprises 15 residues.

The chain combines TRBV10-1 with TRBJ2-7, with a tentative D call TRBD1 (5 bases). The CDR3 is 15 residues long. Trimming took off 2 bases at V and 3 bases at J, with 14 bases between the two ends. Germline V gene lookup returns CDR1 WNHNN and CDR2 SYGVQD (reference sequence). The CDR3 DNA follows: TGCGCCAGCAGTGAGATGCAGGGTCTCTACTACGAGCAGTACTTC. Residues: CASSEMQGLYYEQYF.